Listed here are 14 T cell receptor beta chains from one sample, sequenced in a study of neurological immune-mediated disorders. MiXCR, applied by TCRdb to the 5' RACE reads, yields one record per CDR3 protein. Here the sample spans 80,000 to 100,000 distinct CDR3 sequences, around 3.5% being singletons. The sample taken for sequencing was PBMCs. These receptors were taken from a woman between 50 and 59 years old with multiple sclerosis.

This clonotype was seen at least ten times. J is TRBJ2-7 and V is TRBV20-1; 10 nucleotides match TRBD2. The V segment lost 0 bases and the J segment 0 bases; nucleotides outside the gene matches: 14. Germline V lookup: CDR1 DFQATT, CDR2 SNEGSKA (reference sequence). This CDR3 spans 19 amino acids. As DNA, the CDR3 is TGCAGTGCTAGAGATGTGTTAGCGGGGGGCGTCGCTAGCTCCTACGAGCAGTACTTC. Protein product: CSARDVLAGGVASSYEQYF.

This clonotype was seen at least ten times. The V and J genes are TRBV6-6 and TRBJ2-2; TRBD1 matches 8 bases. Germline loops: CDR1 MNHNY, CDR2 SVGAGI (reference sequence). The V and J ends lost 6 bases and 3 bases, in that order; junction bases with no gene match: 9. CDR3 size: 16 residues. The CDR3, as DNA: TGTGCCAGCAGATCTCAGACAGGGGACTACACCGGGGAGCTGTTTTTT. It specifies CASRSQTGDYTGELFF.

This clonotype was picked up many times. The V and J genes are TRBV27 and TRBJ1-5; no firm D call. The V end was cut by 6 bases, the J end by 0 bases, with 6 bases between. The germline CDR1 and CDR2 sequences are MNHEY and SMNVEV (reference sequence). CDR3 size: 13 residues. CDR3 loop: CASRKYSNQPQHF. The DNA for the CDR3 is TGTGCCAGCAGAAAATATAGCAATCAGCCCCAGCATTTT.

The sample holds many counts of this clonotype. This sequence joins TRBV29-1 and TRBJ2-1; D is perhaps TRBD2 (5 bases). Looked up from germline, CDR1 is SQVTM and CDR2 is ANQGSEA. This CDR3 has 13 residues. V was pared by 5 bases and J by 4 bases, with 12 bases between. CDR3 region: CSVTGLGYNEQFF. Written as DNA, the CDR3 is TGCAGCGTTACGGGATTGGGATACAATGAGCAGTTCTTC.

This clonotype was counted ten times or more. V usage is TRBV27 and J usage is TRBJ2-3; no clear D gene. The germline CDR1 and CDR2 sequences are MNHEY and SMNVEV (reference sequence). Trimming took off 5 bases at V and 5 bases at J, with 20 bases between the two ends. The CDR3 is 16 residues long. In DNA, the CDR3 is TGTGCCAGCAGTCCTGGCAACACTTACCTGAGAGATACGCAGTATTTT. Its protein is CASSPGNTYLRDTQYF.

Ten or more counts support this clonotype. The V gene is TRBV4-1, the J gene TRBJ2-7; D gene unclear. The germline V gene has CDR1 MGHRA and CDR2 YSYEKL. V lost 1 base and J lost 0, with 13 bases in between. The CDR3 runs 16 residues. DNA of the CDR3: TGCGCCAGCAGCCAAGTGGATATGGGATTCTCCTACGAGCAGTACTTC. This translates into CASSQVDMGFSYEQYF.

The sample holds many counts of this clonotype. The chain employs TRBV27 and TRBJ2-1; D is possibly TRBD1 (6 bases). V was trimmed by 3 bases and J by 10 bases, leaving 19 bases between them. Germline-derived CDR1 and CDR2 are MNHEY and SMNVEV (reference sequence). The CDR3 runs to 15 residues. In DNA form, the CDR3 reads TGTGCCAGCAGTTTTGGGTCAGGGGCCCGACAAGAGCAGTTCTTC. Its translation is CASSFGSGARQEQFF.

This clonotype showed up many times. This chain joins TRBV20-1 and TRBJ2-1; 16 bases fit TRBD2. This CDR3 is 17 amino acids long. Trimming took 5 bases from V and 2 from J; bases not matched to a gene: 6. Germline V gives CDR1 DFQATT, CDR2 SNEGSKA (reference sequence). CDR3 bases: TGCAGTGCTGATCCTGGGACTAGCGGGGGGGCCTACAATGAGCAGTTCTTC. Translation gives CSADPGTSGGAYNEQFF.

To note about this clonotype: The junction differs from germline at one of its ends, possibly a read error. V is TRBV12-3 or TRBV12-4 and J is TRBJ1-5; 7 positions agree with TRBD1. The CDR3 is 15 residues long. The CDR3 region has the DNA TGTGCCAGCAGTCCCCAAGTAGGGGGCAATAAGACCCAGAATTTT. It codes for CASSPQVGGNKTQNF.

Many counts were recorded for this clonotype. This chain connects TRBV15 to TRBJ1-3; possible D gene TRBD1, 5 bases. Deletions cut 9 bases from V and 4 bases from J, with 10 bases between. Looked up from germline, CDR1 is LNHNV and CDR2 is YYDKDF (reference sequence). This CDR3 is built from 12 residues. In nucleotides, the CDR3 is TGTGCCACAGCGGAGGGGGGAAACACCATATATTTT. This sequence encodes CATAEGGNTIYF. Full variable domain (missing parts from reference TRBV15 and TRBJ1-3): DAMVIQNPRYQVTQFGKPVTLSCSQTLNHNVMYWYQQKSSQAPKLLFHYYDKDFNNEADTPDNFQSRRPNTSFCFLDIRSPGLGDTAMYLCATAEGGNTIYFGEGSWLTVV.

This clonotype was detected a few times. The chain recombines TRBV10-3 with TRBJ2-5; tentatively, D is TRBD1 or TRBD2 (5 bases each). Germline V gene lookup returns CDR1 ENHRY and CDR2 SYGVKD. V was clipped by 4 bases and J by 5 bases, with 17 bases between them. The CDR3 runs 15 residues. This chain's CDR3 is CAISGGPGRLETQYF. Here the CDR3 DNA reads TGTGCCATCAGTGGAGGCCCGGGACGCTTGGAGACCCAGTACTTC.

Ten or more counts support this clonotype. J is TRBJ2-7 and V is TRBV20-1; 9 bases map to TRBD2. This CDR3 contains 13 residues. Trimming cost V 1 base and J 4 bases; bases outside gene matches: 2. CDR1 is DFQATT and CDR2 is SNEGSKA in the germline V gene (reference sequence). The CDR3 DNA sequence: TGCAGTGCTAGAGCCCTAGCGGGGTACGAGCAGTACTTC. As protein: CSARALAGYEQYF.

This clonotype came up many times. A much larger clone differs by one base, so this may be a read error. This sequence joins TRBV2 and TRBJ1-6, with a possible D match to TRBD1 (5 bases). CDR3 length: 17 residues. Germline assignment: CDR1 SNHLY and CDR2 FYNNEI. Trimming removed 6 bases from V and 8 bases from J, with 23 bases in between. The CDR3 loop is CASRRAVGGNADSPLHF. Written as DNA, the CDR3 is TGTGCCAGCAGGAGGGCAGTGGGGGGTAACGCGGATTCACCCCTCCACTTT.

This clonotype was found many times. The V call is TRBV7-2, the J call TRBJ2-2; D is perhaps TRBD1 or TRBD2 (6 bases each). The CDR3 spans 16 residues. Germline V gives CDR1 SGHTA, CDR2 FQGNSA. Trimming took 4 bases from V and 0 from J, leaving 12 bases between them. This CDR3 reads CASSSKGGANTGELFF. The DNA for the CDR3 is TGTGCCAGCAGCTCAAAGGGGGGCGCGAACACCGGGGAGCTGTTTTTT.